The T cell receptor beta chain under discussion was sequenced for a study of T cell repertoires in cytomegalovirus infection. About the study: It was recently identified HLA-C-restricted and well-studied HLA-B-restricted CMV epitopes that the study used. From public TCR beta signatures came an indication of both CMV infection and matching HLA type.

Study-level findings and limits: There were HLA-C-restricted CMV-specific TCR beta clonotypes dominating the ex vivo response. Cumulative public TCR beta family frequency identified carriers of CMV plus the relevant HLA.

The CDR3 has 15 amino acids. Trimming stripped 0 bases from V and 5 bases from J, with 16 bases between. From germline, CDR1 is DFQATT and CDR2 SNEGSKA (reference sequence). A note on this clonotype: Its antigen is as yet unknown.

Each CDR3 protein is one row after TCRdb ran MiXCR on the reads. The table lists approximately 990,000 distinct CDR3 sequences, roughly 30% of them singletons. The sequencing here drew on cultured CD8+ T cells from PBMCs, taken from culture after CMV antigen stimulation. This TCR derives from a human donor in good health (CMV status not recorded). Some clones in this sample may be carry-over from other donors' samples. V usage is TRBV20-1 and J usage is TRBJ1-2, with D perhaps matching TRBD1 (6 bases). The CDR3 loop is CSARDLGGGDYGYTF. The DNA of the CDR3 is TGCAGTGCTAGAGATCTGGGAGGGGGGGATTATGGCTACACCTTC.